Detailed here is one TCR beta chain. The antigen this receptor binds is unknown. Base qualities are not provided; no much larger clone lies one nucleotide away. The same CDR3 also results from other DNA sequences found in this sample. Libraries were prepared through the immunoSEQ multiplex PCR assay. The multiplex PCR relied on a mix of 60 forward primers for TCR Vbeta segments and 13 reverse primers for TCR Jbeta segments. Amplification of the CDR3 region of rearranged TCR beta genes was performed with a multiplex PCR assay on genomic DNA. The amplified TCR beta libraries were sequenced on the Illumina HiSeq System as 87-base-pair reads. Regarding the original processing steps: In a later analysis, some 80 million unique TCR beta chains were counted across the 500 to 850 repertoires, and approximately 9.9 million of these chains were shared by at least two donors. Raw reads were error-corrected and collapsed into unique sequences by a nearest-neighbor algorithm in which closely related sequences were merged to remove PCR and sequencing errors. Alignment of CDR3 sequences to IMGT reference sequences was used to assign V, D and J gene segments. For a sequence to be retained, a match of at least six nucleotides was required to both a V gene segment and a J gene segment. Rearrangements were classified as productive when the CDR3 lacked stop codons and remained in frame with V and J, and all other rearrangements were classified as non-productive. Following IMGT convention, CDR3 was defined as the stretch from the second conserved V-encoded cysteine up to the conserved J-encoded phenylalanine. Sequences without an unambiguous match to a single V gene segment were excluded from the earlier analysis of about 600 of the donors. An earlier analysis of almost 600 of the donors classified V segments as functional when productive rearrangements were above 56.7% and as segregating when the standard deviation between donors was above 5%. To diagnose cytomegalovirus status from the catalog of TCR beta chain sequences, a statistical classification framework was built. V and J gene assignment, in a later analysis, came from comparing TCR nucleotide sequences with IMGT/GENE-DB human TR gene sequences. A later analysis assigned CDR3 sequences and most-parsimonious VDJ recombination scenarios with the TCRdist pipeline. In a later analysis, every TCR beta chain was defined by the combination of its CDR3 amino acid sequence and its V-gene family, and reads without a unique V-gene family were dropped. A later analysis removed 592 highly shared, low-generation-probability nucleotide sequences to deal with suspected cross-contamination and a sequencing artifact. For each public chain, a later analysis derived a clonal expansion index from normalized ranks of inferred template counts within each repertoire. In a later analysis, generation probabilities were computed with a VDJ recombination model fitted to out-of-frame rearrangements, and the resulting probabilities were checked against IGoR. In a later analysis, hypergeometric tests were used to score TCR-TCR, TCR-HLA and TCR-CMV co-occurrence, with a repertoire-size bias correction applied to TCR pairs. To estimate false discovery rates, a later analysis permuted the HLA or CMV assignments 20 times. In a later analysis, co-occurring TCRs were grouped with DBSCAN, and TCRdist sequence similarity was added when clustering was performed within HLA-allele-positive subsets. Repertoires with fewer than 30,000 or more than 120,000 public chains were left out of co-occurrence clustering, as were five repertoires with anomalous nucleotide sharing. As stored in TCRdb, this immuneACCESS dataset retains in-frame rearrangements with V and J assigned. A fraction of the clones does not appear; measured against another copy, unresolved V genes explain less than half of the discrepancy, and the remainder lacks a known reason. That table gives V, J and clone size, and the DNA gave D and trimming. The sample includes 95,000 to 100,000 clones, with over 60% observed a single time. The top ten clonotypes cover more than 7% of the sample.

The data are from a study of cytomegalovirus exposure and HLA in healthy donors (dated by TCRdb to 2017 to 2019). Notes on the research overall: An earlier analysis of some 600 of the donors reported 276 Gb of sequence data and 95 million to 130 million unique TCR beta sequences obtained from around 190 million T cells. HLA typing included class I and class II loci at four-digit resolution. Every discovery cohort repertoire had been produced on one sequencing platform. Using immunosequencing, the study profiled T cell repertoires from approximately 700 subjects and related those repertoires to cytomegalovirus serostatus. The study combined high-throughput TCR immunosequencing, statistical association of individual TCRs with disease status, and machine learning to predict cytomegalovirus infection status. The study aimed to test whether signatures of past pathogen exposure could be identified by cataloging public T cell receptors. A separate validation cohort of more than 100 different subjects was used in addition to the approximately 700-subject first cohort. Rather than drawing on any new phenotypic data, the later analysis identified candidate immune exposures from TCR beta sequences and the way those sequences occurred across donors. In an earlier analysis of 587 of the donors, high-throughput TCR beta sequencing was used to judge whether each TCR beta V gene segment behaved as functional or pseudogenic. An early release covering roughly 580 HLA-typed donors comprised about 300 gigabases of sequencing data and roughly 85 million unique TCR sequences. Across some 400 genotyped donors of the cohort, an average of about 240,000 unique TCR beta nucleotide sequences per donor were sequenced, and 15% to 20% of those sequences were non-productive. A later analysis re-examined previously published TCR beta repertoires from over 500 donors and added high-resolution HLA genotyping to investigate patterns of TCR occurrence. Of the roughly 400 genotyped donors, approximately 80% were placed in the genetic ancestry cluster associated with self-reported Caucasian donors. In a later genetic analysis, genome-wide SNP genotypes for about 55% of the roughly 700 donors were used, and that subset was treated as a discovery cohort. Typing coverage differed by locus: A, B, C, DRB1 and DQB1 were typed in roughly 629-640 donors, DQA1 in about 500, DPA1 in over 600, and DPB1 in 472. Four or five DR-DQ haplotypes were handled as single units for association and clustering because linkage in the cohort was strong. Donor age, sex, ethnicity and CMV serostatus were collected together with the repertoire data. What the authors observed across the whole study: Strong co-occurrence of HLA alleles, especially DR and DQ, made assigning TCR associations to individual alleles difficult. Some IMGT-functional V segments, including TRBV6-2 and TRBV6-3, could not be distinguished by the 87-base-pair reads and were therefore excluded. A later analysis reported that several top co-occurrence clusters appeared linked to parvovirus B19, influenza, CMV and Epstein-Barr virus. Because HLA typing was unavailable for some donors at each locus, only the typed subset was used in association tests. In an earlier analysis of several hundred of the donors, most TCR beta V segments were observed in productive rearrangements about 87% or about 30% of the time, broadly matching IMGT annotations. The study gave a list of 150 to 200 TCR beta chains associated with cytomegalovirus. Because counts were too low, 15 to 20 rarely observed V segments, including chromosome 9 orphons, were excluded from the earlier analysis of 500 to 700 of the donors. A further reported finding was that TCR beta sequences accurately predicted the HLA-A and HLA-B alleles for most subjects in the first cohort. A later genetic analysis reported fewer N-insertions in productive TCRs among donors in an Asian-associated ancestry cluster than the roughly 620-donor mean. Correlated functional status among segregating V segments might reflect linkage disequilibrium, but an unknown experimental factor could not be ruled out. Sequencing depth was assumed to be roughly uniform across donors in the presence/absence analyses, though that assumption may not hold. A later genetic analysis associated a missense DCLRE1C variant with V-gene and J-gene trimming of TCR beta chains, and an independent cohort replicated the association. The authors suggested that the approach could potentially be generalized to other disease states and immunological phenotypes. A cluster of highly shared sequence variants was judged likely to be a technical artifact of the sequencing pipeline. Across donors, most TCR sequences were observed very rarely, whereas some public TCRs were present in many individuals. A later analysis found that HLA-associated TCR beta chains were more clonally expanded and had lower generation probabilities than equally common non-associated chains. For the cohort, immune exposure information was limited to CMV serostatus. Specific HLA alleles were associated with more than 15,000 TCR beta sequences at a false discovery rate of 0.05 in a later analysis. This cohort had only TCR beta chains sequenced, and the lack of alpha or paired-chain data limited which features could be detected. A later analysis found that TCR association rates varied across HLA loci, with DRB1 alleles showing the most associated TCRs and HLA-C alleles the fewest. According to a later analysis, most CMV-associated TCR beta chains appeared to be HLA-restricted, and the HLA associations seemed to be driven largely by CMV exposure. A few of the identified cytomegalovirus-associated TCR beta chains were confirmed in vitro to be specific for cytomegalovirus antigens. Cytomegalovirus status was reported to be diagnosed by the classifier with high specificity and sensitivity in both the original and validation cohorts.

CDR1 SGHNT and CDR2 YYREEE are derived from the germline V gene (reference sequence). Compared with germline, V lacks 4 bases and J lacks 0 bases; bases without a gene match: 4. CDR3 length: 14 amino acids, cysteine to phenylalanine. Solely the CDR3 DNA is kept, with 42 bases framed from the first base. The cohort consisted of some 730 healthy bone marrow donors. Cohort members were all nominally healthy when sampled, although unrecorded immune exposures were likely present. Of the 610 or so cohort members, 289 had positive CMV serostatus and 350 to 450 had negative CMV serostatus, and CMV serostatus was not recorded for the donor. Each donor provided a peripheral blood sample, and peripheral blood mononuclear cells were used for TCR beta sequencing. Genomic DNA extraction from the blood cell samples was performed with the Qiagen DNeasy Blood Extraction Kit.

This clonotype originated in a human donor in good health. In this chain, TRBV5-4 is recombined with TRBJ2-7, with TRBD1 matching 7 junction bases. Sequenced material: PBMCs. This receptor has the CDR3 CASSLRQGSYEQYF. The sequence in DNA is TGTGCCAGCAGCCTGCGACAGGGCTCCTACGAGCAGTACTTC.